This T cell receptor beta chain derives from a study of T cell responses to AZD1222 COVID-19 vaccine. Study findings and constraints: Reportedly, nearly half of unique spike TCRs recognized epitopes outside B.1.351/B.1.1.7 mutations. The number of AZD1222 recipients seropositive at baseline was only five to seven. Repertoire collection took place solely once the T cell response had peaked. White British people made up most donors, females outnumbered males, and clonal diversity was possibly underestimated.

This clone was seen just once. Its antigen remains unidentified. The repertoire was sequenced with immunoSEQ multiplex PCR; TCRdb's copy has only in-frame clones and lacks some. Of about 120,000 clones listed, approximately 85% are singletons. The V end lost 4 bases, the J end lost 8 bases, and 15 bases lay between the germline ends. Per the germline V gene, CDR1 is MNHEY and CDR2 is SVGEGT. There are 13 residues in the CDR3. The chain uses TRBV6-2 or TRBV6-3 and TRBJ2-7, with a possible D match to TRBD2 (5 bases). The TCR was taken from an adult in good health. The starting material was peripheral blood, obtained on day 0 of AZD1222 vaccination. In DNA form, the CDR3 reads TGTGCCAGCAGTTTACTTGGACTGTCCCAGCAGTACTTC. It is translated as CASSLLGLSQQYF.